The source of this T cell receptor beta chain is a study of lymphopenia after photon versus proton radiotherapy. Assay used: immunoSEQ multiplex PCR; TCRdb lists only in-frame clones, some missing. The repertoire consists of approximately 65,000 clones, with about nine tenths occurring once and the leading ten covering about 13%. In the case of this clone: The antigen is not known.

Overall study findings and caveats: Post-nadir TCR diversity decline inversely tracked overall survival among those who died. Survival link was tested only in deceased patients; proton benefit remains a possibility. Under photons, naive T cells and diversity fell while effector/memory populations rose.

The TCR comes from a man older than 75 with esophageal cancer. Sequencing used peripheral blood, obtained from a patient treated with proton-based radiotherapy.

CDR3 nucleotides: TGTGCCAGCAGCTTAGCAAGACCGAACACTGAAGCTTTCTTT. Amino acids: CASSLARPNTEAFF. The chain recombines TRBV7-9 with TRBJ1-1; no clear D gene. V shed 0 bases and J shed 1 base, with 6 bases lying between them. Germline V CDR1 and CDR2: SEHNR, FQNEAQ (reference sequence). The CDR3 totals 14 residues.